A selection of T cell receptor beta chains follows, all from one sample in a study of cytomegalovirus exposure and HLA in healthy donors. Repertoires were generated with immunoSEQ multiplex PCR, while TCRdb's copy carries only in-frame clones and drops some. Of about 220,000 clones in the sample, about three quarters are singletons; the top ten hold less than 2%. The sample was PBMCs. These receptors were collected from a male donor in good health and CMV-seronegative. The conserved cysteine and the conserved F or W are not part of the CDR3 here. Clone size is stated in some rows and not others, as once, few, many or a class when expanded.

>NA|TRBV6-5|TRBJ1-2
ASSYTRQEIYGYT
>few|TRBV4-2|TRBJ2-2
ASSQGWSTGELF
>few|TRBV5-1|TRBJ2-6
ASRPTSVGANVLT
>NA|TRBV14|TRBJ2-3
ASSQEIAGGPADTQY
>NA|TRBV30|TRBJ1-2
AWGVGQGANGYT
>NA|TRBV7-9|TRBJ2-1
ASSWETSGYNEQF
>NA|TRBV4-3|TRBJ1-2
ASSQGLENYGYT
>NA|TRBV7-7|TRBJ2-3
ASSLTGGSRDTQY
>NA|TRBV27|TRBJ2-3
ASSLSDWPSTDTQY
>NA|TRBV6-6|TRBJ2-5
ASGARETQY
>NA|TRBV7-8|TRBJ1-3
ASSLRRAGTQAGNTIY
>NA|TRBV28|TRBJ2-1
ASSFGRTGRSYNEQF
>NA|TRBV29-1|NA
SVGHFSYEQY
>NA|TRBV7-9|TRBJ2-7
ASSRGQGSREQY
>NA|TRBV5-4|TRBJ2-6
ASSLAGTGSSGANVLT
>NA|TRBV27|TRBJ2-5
ASSPVQGLETQY
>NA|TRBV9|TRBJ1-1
ASSVVPTPRDRGSNTEAF
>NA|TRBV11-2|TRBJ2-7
ASRGPAGTSVAYEQY
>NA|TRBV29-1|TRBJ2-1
SPRRAGGIYNEQF
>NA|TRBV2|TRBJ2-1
ASSDLGLFAQF
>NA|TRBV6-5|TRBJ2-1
ASSYGAGYNEQF
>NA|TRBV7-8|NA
ASSLRGGAGPYEQY
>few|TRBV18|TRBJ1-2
ASSSPTGIRYGYT
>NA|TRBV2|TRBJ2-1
ASSGSYINNEQF
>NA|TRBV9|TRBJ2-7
ASSAGTGTYEQY
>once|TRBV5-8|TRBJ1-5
ASSPRGQMSNQPQH
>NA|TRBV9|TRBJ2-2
ASSVVMAGDTGELF
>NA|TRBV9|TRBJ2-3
ASSVEDREADTQY
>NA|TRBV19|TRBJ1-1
ASGHRNTEAF
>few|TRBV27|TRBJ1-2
ASSKERDYGYT
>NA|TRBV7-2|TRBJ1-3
ASSRAGTGVTIY
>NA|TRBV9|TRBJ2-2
ASRRGYTGELF
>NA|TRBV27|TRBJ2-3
ASSLVAGPRDTQY
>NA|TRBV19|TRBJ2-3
ASSMPPRLAGVPDTQY
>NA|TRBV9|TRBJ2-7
ASSVGLAGYEQY
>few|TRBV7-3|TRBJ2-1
ASSYGLGLYNEQF
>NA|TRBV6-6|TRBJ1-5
ASRQGEDQPQH
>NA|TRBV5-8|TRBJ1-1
ASSPGINTEAF
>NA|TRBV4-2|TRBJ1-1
ASSQEFRQGSEAF